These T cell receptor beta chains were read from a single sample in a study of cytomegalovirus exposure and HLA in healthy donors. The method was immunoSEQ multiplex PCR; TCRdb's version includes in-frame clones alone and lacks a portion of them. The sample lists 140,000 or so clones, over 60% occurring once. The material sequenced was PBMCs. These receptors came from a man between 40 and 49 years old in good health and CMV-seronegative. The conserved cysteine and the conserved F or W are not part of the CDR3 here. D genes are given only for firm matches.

ASSERPVYGYT	TRBV7-9	TRBJ1-2	NA
ASSSSENTEAF	TRBV5-1	TRBJ1-1	NA
ASSQGRETQY	TRBV7-8	TRBJ2-5	NA
ASSRNTGELF	TRBV6-5	TRBJ2-2	NA
ASSVGQGLVTQY	TRBV2	TRBJ2-5	TRBD1
ASSVVSGTDTQY	TRBV9	TRBJ2-3	NA
ASSVRQRSSYNEQF	TRBV5-8	TRBJ2-1	NA
ATSREVSGNTEAF	TRBV15	TRBJ1-1	NA
ASSLQGNYGYT	TRBV27	TRBJ1-2	NA
ASSLRGDYEQY	TRBV19	TRBJ2-7	NA
ASSKALCRGQYGYT	TRBV21-1	TRBJ1-2	NA
ASSLVADPRSTEAF	TRBV5-1	TRBJ1-1	NA
ASSYLPGLGGYT	TRBV14	TRBJ1-2	NA
ASSIGAPPEAF	TRBV19	TRBJ1-1	NA
ASYGGRDTDTQY	TRBV5-1	TRBJ2-3	NA
ASSVAGGETQY	TRBV7-8	TRBJ2-5	NA
ASSKDRGLRETQY	TRBV19	TRBJ2-5	TRBD1
ASSPWGPGSYNEQF	TRBV5-4	TRBJ2-1	NA
ASSLEGRDPYEQY	TRBV5-1	NA	NA
AWSAGGSGYNEQF	TRBV30	TRBJ2-1	TRBD2
ASNGGLEETQY	TRBV19	TRBJ2-5	NA
ASMTKGLAGGSLYEQY	TRBV10-1	TRBJ2-7	TRBD2
ASSPGTGVSNQPQH	TRBV18	TRBJ1-5	TRBD1
ASSAEGAHTGELF	TRBV6-1	TRBJ2-2	TRBD1
ASSLGGLAGGAETQY	TRBV5-1	TRBJ2-5	TRBD2
ASSPGQYTDTQY	TRBV5-1	TRBJ2-3	TRBD1
ASSLIDRSYEQY	TRBV27	TRBJ2-7	NA
ASSLGLAEPSETQY	TRBV7-7	TRBJ2-5	NA
ASSAGTGIYEQY	TRBV5-4	TRBJ2-7	TRBD1
ASSLWASGGTDTQY	TRBV27	TRBJ2-3	TRBD2
ASSSDHMNTEAF	TRBV9	TRBJ1-1	NA
ASSFQGAGWPQH	TRBV6-5	TRBJ1-5	TRBD1
ASSHLSTGELF	TRBV4-3	TRBJ2-2	NA
ASSYSGTGYNEQF	TRBV6-6	TRBJ2-1	TRBD1
ASSTINLNTGELF	TRBV7-6	TRBJ2-2	NA
ASSLESWDRGTGELF	TRBV7-9	TRBJ2-2	TRBD1
ASKTGGREQY	TRBV27	TRBJ2-7	NA
SVEATGGLHGYT	TRBV29-1	TRBJ1-2	TRBD1
ASSYNGRAGEQF	TRBV6-5	TRBJ2-1	TRBD2
AWRQGYATNEKLF	TRBV30	TRBJ1-4	NA
ATSVGGAQY	TRBV15	TRBJ2-5	TRBD2
ASSYRGTSTDTQY	TRBV6-5	TRBJ2-3	NA